Each of the 14 T cell receptor beta chains below was sequenced from the same sample in a study of blood T cells in healthy people across ages. The authors ran a second PCR of about 7 to 11 cycles using a sample-barcoded 5' primer and a J-beta primer mix. TCRdb itself ran the 5' RACE reads through MiXCR, one entry per CDR3 protein. The sample lists 550,000 to 650,000 distinct CDR3 sequences, about 29% occurring once. The data were also submitted as part of a second study, on T cells of mothers and their children.

Material: blood. The receptors were gathered from a boy aged 2-9 years in good health.

The chain couples TRBV6-2 or TRBV6-3 to TRBJ2-7; D is perhaps TRBD1 (5 bases). This CDR3 is built from 16 residues. The germline V gene encodes CDR1 MNHEY and CDR2 SVGEGT. Trimming cost V 6 bases and J 2 bases, with 20 bases left between them. CDR3 sequence (DNA): TGTGCCAGCAGCTTTGCTCAGGGCTCGGCTACCTACGAGCAGTACTTC. Its protein is CASSFAQGSATYEQYF.

A few counts support this clonotype. V is TRBV7-2 and J is TRBJ2-2; D uncertain. The germline V gene encodes CDR1 SGHTA and CDR2 FQGNSA. The CDR3 runs 14 residues. Trimming removed 1 base from V and 4 bases from J, with 7 bases in between. CDR3 nucleotide sequence: TGTGCCAGCAGCTTAGAATTTCGCACCGGGGAGCTGTTTTTT. This gives the protein CASSLEFRTGELFF.

The V call is TRBV11-2, the J call TRBJ2-5, with 11 bases lining up with TRBD2. The CDR3 totals 16 residues. V lost 1 base, J lost 2 bases, and 3 bases stayed unmatched. Germline V lookup: CDR1 SGHAT, CDR2 FQNNGV. CDR3 nucleotides: TGTGCCAGCAGCTTAGGGGGGACTAGCGGACAAGAGACCCAGTACTTC. It specifies CASSLGGTSGQETQYF.

CDR3 sequence reads: CASSSQERYEQYF. CDR3 bases: TGTGCCAGCAGCTCACAGGAACGATACGAGCAGTACTTC. The J gene is TRBJ2-7, the V gene TRBV11-2; D is perhaps TRBD1 (5 bases). Between the trimmed V and J ends, which lost 4 bases and 4 bases, there was a span of 11 bases. Looked up from germline, CDR1 is SGHAT and CDR2 is FQNNGV. This CDR3 has 13 amino acids.

V is TRBV5-1 and J is TRBJ2-1, with 10 nucleotides matching TRBD1. After removal of 5 bases from V and 4 bases from J, the junction contained 12 bases not matched to a gene. The CDR3 covers 17 residues. Germline lookup yields CDR1 SGHRS and CDR2 YFSETQ. The CDR3 region is CASSPSPGTGVYNEQFF. In DNA form, the CDR3 reads TGCGCCAGCAGTCCGAGTCCCGGGACAGGGGTTTACAATGAGCAGTTCTTC.

The sample holds a few counts of this clonotype. The chain has TRBV5-1 and TRBJ2-5, with 10 bases matching TRBD2. The J segment lost 4 bases and the V segment lost 4 bases, leaving 10 bases of the junction unmatched. The CDR3 is 16 amino acids. CDR1 and CDR2 (germline): SGHRS, YFSETQ. CDR3 nucleotide sequence: TGCGCCAGCAGCGACCAGCGGGGGGGAAAGGGAGAGACCCAGTACTTC. Protein product: CASSDQRGGKGETQYF.

Many counts were recorded for this clonotype. V gene TRBV2 combines with J gene TRBJ2-7; D uncertain. V gave up 1 base and J gave up 7 bases, with 17 bases separating them. Germline CDR1 SNHLY, CDR2 FYNNEI. CDR3 length: 15 residues. The CDR3 sequence is CASSEGEVTPGEQYF. CDR3 in DNA: TGTGCCAGCAGTGAAGGAGAGGTCACTCCCGGGGAGCAGTACTTC.

The chain couples TRBV7-2 to TRBJ1-5; D is unclear. The CDR3 runs 15 residues. Germline V gene sequence: CDR1 SGHTA, CDR2 FQGNSA. V lost 3 bases, J lost 1 base, and 10 bases lay in between. This chain's CDR3 is CASSFDGASNQPQHF. CDR3 DNA: TGTGCCAGCAGCTTTGACGGAGCGAGCAATCAGCCCCAGCATTTT.

This clonotype was observed a handful of times. The chain has TRBV25-1 and TRBJ2-3; TRBD2 aligns across 13 bases. Germline-derived CDR1 and CDR2 are MGHDK and SYGVNS. The CDR3 extends over 20 amino acids. Trimming at V came to 4 bases and at J to 2 bases, leaving 15 bases not matched to a gene. CDR3 in DNA: TGTGCCAGCAGTGTTCGAATCTCCGCCGGGACTAGCGGGAACACAGATACGCAGTATTTT. Amino acid sequence: CASSVRISAGTSGNTDTQYF.

The sample holds one count of this clonotype. The rearrangement uses TRBV28 and TRBJ1-1; 7 nucleotides align to TRBD1. CDR3 size: 15 residues. CDR1 is MDHEN, CDR2 SYDVKM, per germline. Losses at the gene ends were 5 bases for V and 1 base for J; bases not matched to a gene: 7. CDR3 loop: CASSSSGTANTEAFF. The CDR3 nucleotides read TGTGCCAGCAGTAGCTCCGGGACAGCGAACACTGAAGCTTTCTTT.

CDR3 nucleotides: TGTGCCAGCAGTCAGGACAGGGGTATCTACAATGAGCAGTTCTTC. Its translation: CASSQDRGIYNEQFF. The V gene is TRBV27, the J gene TRBJ2-1; 9 bases align to TRBD1. CDR1 is MNHEY and CDR2 is SMNVEV in the germline V gene (reference sequence). CDR3 length equals 15 residues. The J segment lost 3 bases and the V segment lost 5 bases, leaving 5 bases of the junction unmatched.

This clonotype was recorded a few times. This chain connects TRBV5-1 to TRBJ1-1; TRBD1 might be the D (5 bases). The V gene lost 5 bases and the J gene lost 4 bases, with 9 bases spanning the gap. This CDR3 is 12 amino acids long. Germline V gene sequence: CDR1 SGHRS, CDR2 YFSETQ. The CDR3 coding sequence is TGCGCCAGCAGGAGGGACGCCACTGAAGCTTTCTTT. It translates to CASRRDATEAFF.

This clonotype was recorded a few times. The CDR3 is CASTLRGHENIQYF. The CDR3 DNA sequence: TGTGCCAGCACCTTGAGGGGGCACGAAAACATTCAGTACTTC. V is TRBV12-3 or TRBV12-4 and J is TRBJ2-4; 7 nucleotides agree with TRBD1. This CDR3 has 14 amino acids. V gave up 7 bases and J gave up 5 bases; unmatched junction bases: 8.

This clonotype was found a few times. This chain joins TRBV7-9 and TRBJ2-3; 13 bases are shared with TRBD2. CDR1 SEHNR and CDR2 FQNEAQ come from the germline V gene (reference sequence). Trimming took 5 bases from V and 4 from J; bases not matched to a gene: 3. The CDR3 is 15 amino acids. CDR3 region: CASSGLAGASDTQYF. In DNA form, the CDR3 reads TGTGCCAGCAGCGGACTAGCGGGAGCATCAGATACGCAGTATTTT.